The clone carrying this TCR beta chain was seen repeatedly, ten times or more. The data belong to a study of low-dose radiotherapy and immunotherapy resistance in tumors. Described time point: before trial treatment. Germline V gene lookup returns CDR1 LGHDT and CDR2 YNNKEL (reference sequence). The CDR3 consists of 15 residues. V shed 3 bases and J 6 bases; nucleotides not matched to a gene: 10. Both TCRalpha and TCRbeta chains were reverse transcribed with V-gene-specific primers. A constant-region primer paired with the V-primer adapter amplified TCRs over approximately 20 PCR cycles. Each CDR3 protein is one row after TCRdb ran MiXCR on the reads. This table holds tens of thousands of distinct CDR3 sequences, about a sixth found once.

The specimen was PBMCs, collected before treatment. The sequence came from a male donor with prostate cancer. The V and J genes are TRBV3-1 and TRBJ1-1; 7 nucleotides match TRBD1. CDR3 amino acids: CASSHLDRDEAEAFF. For the CDR3, the DNA is TGTGCCAGCAGCCACCTTGACAGGGACGAGGCTGAAGCTTTCTTT.